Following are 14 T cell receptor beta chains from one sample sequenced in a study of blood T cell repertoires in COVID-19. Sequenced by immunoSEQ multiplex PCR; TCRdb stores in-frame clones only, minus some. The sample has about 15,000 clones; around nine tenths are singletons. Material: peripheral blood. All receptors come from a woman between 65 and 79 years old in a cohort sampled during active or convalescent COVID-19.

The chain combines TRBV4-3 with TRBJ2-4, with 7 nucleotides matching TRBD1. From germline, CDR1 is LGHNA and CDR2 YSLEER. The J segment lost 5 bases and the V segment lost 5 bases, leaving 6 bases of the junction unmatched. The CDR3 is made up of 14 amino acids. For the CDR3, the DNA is TGCGCCAGCAGCTATTCGAGGGGGCAAAACATTCAGTACTTC. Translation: CASSYSRGQNIQYF.

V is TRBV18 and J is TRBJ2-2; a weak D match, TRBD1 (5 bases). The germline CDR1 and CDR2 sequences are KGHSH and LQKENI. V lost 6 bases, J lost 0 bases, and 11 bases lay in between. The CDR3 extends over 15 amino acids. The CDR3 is CASSQGIANTGELFF. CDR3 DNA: TGTGCCAGCTCGCAGGGAATTGCGAACACCGGGGAGCTGTTTTTT. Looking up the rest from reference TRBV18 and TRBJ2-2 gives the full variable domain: NAGVMQNPRHLVRRRGQEARLRCSPMKGHSHVYWYRQLPEEGLKFMVYLQKENIIDESGMPKERFSAEFPKEGPSILRIQQVVRGDSAAYFCASSQGIANTGELFFGEGSRLTVL.

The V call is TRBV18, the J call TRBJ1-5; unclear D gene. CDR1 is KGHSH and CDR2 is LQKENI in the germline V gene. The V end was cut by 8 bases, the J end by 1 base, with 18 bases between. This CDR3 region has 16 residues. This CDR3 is CASRLGGQRSNQPQHF. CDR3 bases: TGTGCCAGCCGGCTAGGAGGGCAAAGGAGCAATCAGCCCCAGCATTTT.

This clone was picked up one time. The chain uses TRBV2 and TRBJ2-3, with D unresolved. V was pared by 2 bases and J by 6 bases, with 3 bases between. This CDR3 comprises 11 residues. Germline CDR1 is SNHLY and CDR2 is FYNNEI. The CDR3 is CASSESDTQYF. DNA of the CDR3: TGTGCCAGCAGTGAATCGGATACGCAGTATTTT. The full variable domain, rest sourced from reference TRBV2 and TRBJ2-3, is EPEVTQTPSHQVTQMGQEVILRCVPISNHLYFYWYRQILGQKVEFLVSFYNNEISEKSEIFDDQFSVERPDGSNFTLKIRSTKLEDSAMYFCASSESDTQYFGPGTRLTVL.

CDR3: CATNRGENTEAFF. In DNA, the CDR3 is TGTGCCACCAACAGGGGGGAGAACACTGAAGCTTTCTTT. The gene calls are TRBV5-6 and TRBJ1-1; TRBD1 agrees at 8 bases. J lost 1 base, V lost 9 bases, and 5 bases had no gene match. Germline CDR1 SGHDT, CDR2 YYEEEE. CDR3 length: 13 amino acids.

Written as DNA, the CDR3 is TGCAGTGCTAGATATGGGGGGGAGTACTTC. It translates to CSARYGGEYF. The J gene is TRBJ2-4, the V gene TRBV20-1, with 7 positions matching TRBD2. Trimming cost V 2 bases and J 14 bases; bases outside gene matches: 3. Germline V gives CDR1 DFQATT, CDR2 SNEGSKA (reference sequence). This CDR3 has 10 residues.

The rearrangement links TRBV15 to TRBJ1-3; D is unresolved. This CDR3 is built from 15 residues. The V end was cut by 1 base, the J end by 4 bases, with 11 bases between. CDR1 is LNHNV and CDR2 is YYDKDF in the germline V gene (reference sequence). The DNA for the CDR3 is TGTGCCACCAGCAGAGGGCAGAATAACGGAAACACCATATATTTT. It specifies CATSRGQNNGNTIYF. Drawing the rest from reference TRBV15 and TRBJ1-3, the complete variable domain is DAMVIQNPRYQVTQFGKPVTLSCSQTLNHNVMYWYQQKSSQAPKLLFHYYDKDFNNEADTPDNFQSRRPNTSFCFLDIRSPGLGDTAMYLCATSRGQNNGNTIYFGEGSWLTVV.

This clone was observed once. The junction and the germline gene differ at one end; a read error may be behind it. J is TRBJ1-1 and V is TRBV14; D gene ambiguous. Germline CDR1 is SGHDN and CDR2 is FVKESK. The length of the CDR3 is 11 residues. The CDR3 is CASSQNSEAFF. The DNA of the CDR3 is TGTGCCAGCAGCCAGAACAGTGAAGCTTTCTTT.

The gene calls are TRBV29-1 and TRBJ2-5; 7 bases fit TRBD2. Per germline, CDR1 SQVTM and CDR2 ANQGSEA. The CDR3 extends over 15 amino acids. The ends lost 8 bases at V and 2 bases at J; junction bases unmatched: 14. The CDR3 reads CSYARGLGGQETQYF. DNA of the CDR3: TGCAGCTACGCAAGGGGCCTCGGGGGGCAAGAGACCCAGTACTTC.

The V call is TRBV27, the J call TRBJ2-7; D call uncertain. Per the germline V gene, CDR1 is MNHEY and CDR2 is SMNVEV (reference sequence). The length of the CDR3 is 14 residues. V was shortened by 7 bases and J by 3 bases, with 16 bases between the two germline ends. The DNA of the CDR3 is TGTGCCAGCAATCCCCGGGTCCTCAACTACGAGCAGTACTTC. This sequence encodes CASNPRVLNYEQYF.

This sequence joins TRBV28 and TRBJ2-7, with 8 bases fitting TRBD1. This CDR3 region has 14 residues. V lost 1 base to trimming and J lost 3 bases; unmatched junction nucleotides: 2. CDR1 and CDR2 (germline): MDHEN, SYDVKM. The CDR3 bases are TGTGCCAGCAGTTTATACGGACAGGGCTACGAGCAGTACTTC. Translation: CASSLYGQGYEQYF.

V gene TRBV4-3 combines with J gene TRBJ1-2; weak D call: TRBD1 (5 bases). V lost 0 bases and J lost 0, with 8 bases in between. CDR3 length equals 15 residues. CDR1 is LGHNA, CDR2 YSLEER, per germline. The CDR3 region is CASSQDTGSNYGYTF. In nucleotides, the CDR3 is TGCGCCAGCAGCCAAGATACAGGCTCTAACTATGGCTACACCTTC.

The CDR3 sequence: CSSAVLGGTQYF. In DNA form, the CDR3 reads TGCAGCAGCGCTGTCCTCGGGGGGACCCAGTACTTC. V and J are TRBV29-1 and TRBJ2-5; tentative D call: TRBD2 (6 bases). Germline assignment: CDR1 SQVTM and CDR2 ANQGSEA. Trimming stripped 8 bases from V and 7 bases from J, with 17 bases between. CDR3 length: 12 residues.

The CDR3 here is CASNSQGEMNTEAFF. Written as DNA, the CDR3 is TGTGCCAGCAACTCACAGGGGGAGATGAACACTGAAGCTTTCTTT. This chain connects TRBV7-6 to TRBJ1-1; 8 bases are shared with TRBD1. The CDR3 covers 15 residues. From germline, CDR1 is SGHVS and CDR2 FNYEAQ. The junction had 7 bases not matched to a gene; V was cut back by 7 bases and J by 0 bases.